The TCR beta chain under discussion was sequenced for a study of T-cell reconstitution after alpha-beta-depleted transplantation in children. A library of TCRbeta sequences, prepared with unique molecular identifiers, was generated. TCRdb itself ran the PCR reads through MiXCR, one entry per CDR3 protein. The sample has some 600,000 distinct CDR3 sequences, roughly 17% seen once. This clonotype was detected only a few times. This TCR derives from a human donor who donated a stem cell graft to a child with acute myeloid leukemia. Sequencing used PBMCs from the stem cell graft donor, obtained from the stem cell graft.

The CDR3 protein is CASRRWAEAFF. CDR3 coding DNA: TGTGCCAGCCGACGGTGGGCTGAAGCTTTCTTT. The chain is built from TRBV6-6 and TRBJ1-1, with D uncertain. Deletions cut 8 bases from V and 6 bases from J, with 10 bases between. CDR1 and CDR2 from the germline V gene are MNHNY and SVGAGI (reference sequence). The CDR3 is 11 residues long.